The T cell receptor beta chain under discussion was sequenced for a study of beta chain features in type 1 diabetes (dated by TCRdb to 2016 to 2019). Context from the whole study: No differences in mean age, gender distribution, total cell number or subset yield were found between patients and healthy donors. A total of 100 million to 110 million sorted cells were examined across all samples, and a strong correlation was observed between cell number per subset and RNA yield. The study compared the TCRB repertoires of sorted circulating CD4+ T cell subsets in recently diagnosed type 1 diabetes patients with those in matched healthy donors. Regulatory and stem cell-like memory subsets were isolated from only 8 patients and roughly 8 healthy donors, whereas naive and central memory subsets came from all 28 donors. The paper as a whole reports these results and caveats: At VDJ recombination sites, type 1 diabetes patients had fewer insertions and more deleted nucleotides, which implies abnormalities in thymic rearrangement. HLA sub-analyses involved small numbers of individuals, so any influence of HLA type on TCRB rearrangement remained unresolved. In all four CD4+ subsets, TCRB CDR3 length was moderately but significantly shorter in type 1 diabetes patients. Because cDNA rather than genomic DNA was sequenced, highly expressing activated cells could have been over-represented, although no difference in activation and CD3 levels was found between groups. Naive, central memory and regulatory TCRB repertoires appeared to be more alike among patients than among healthy donors. PCR may preferentially amplify shorter templates, but because patient and control samples were amplified and corrected together, any resulting skew would affect both groups equally.

The entire isolated RNA was reverse transcribed using the High Capacity cDNA Reverse Transcription Kit, and thus expressed TCRB transcripts were sequenced. Deep immunoSEQ sequencing was performed on naive, central memory and regulatory T cell samples, with an average of roughly 3.5 million total reads per sample. Sorted cells were lysed in RLT buffer, and RNA was extracted using DNase-treated RNeasy Micro or Mini kits according to cell number. To prevent cross-contamination, every cell subset was processed on its own, while patient and healthy donor samples were processed together. The immunoSEQ multiplex PCR was used to amplify TCRB sequences from cDNA, yielding 87-bp fragments that span the CDR3 region. Amplicons were sequenced on the Illumina HiSeq platform. Per the original workflow: PCR bias was corrected computationally using synthetic template baselines, and reads within Hamming distance 2 were collapsed, with unmergeable singletons discarded. Reads were aligned against IMGT so that V, D and J genes, CDR3 length and insertions or deletions at six rearrangement sites could be assigned. Within each subset, clonotype counts were normalized to sorted cell number, and only after that were true diversity and Gini coefficients computed with the tcR R package. Repertoire sharing was quantified using the overlap coefficient calculated on TCRB nucleotide sequences. As a proxy for the pre-selection repertoire, out-of-frame TCRB sequences from naive cells were analyzed. TCRdb mirrors the immuneACCESS table, restricted to in-frame sequences. Some clones are absent from its copies; in checked studies, under half trace to an unresolved V gene, and the reason for the others is unknown. The DNA was the basis for D and trimming; V, J and clone size are from that table. For this sample the table gives 450,000 to 600,000 clones, of which 30% were detected only once. The ten largest clones capture about 0.065% of the sample.

A word on this clone: It lacks a known antigen. The sample holds no much larger clone one base away, and base qualities are not on file.

Taken from cysteine to phenylalanine, the CDR3 has 12 residues. The entry retains the CDR3 DNA only, 36 bases that are in frame from base 1. Trimming at the junction amounts to 3 bases on V and 13 bases on J, and the germline ends lie 15 bases apart. In the germline V gene (reference sequence), CDR1 corresponds to SEHNR and CDR2 to FQNEAQ. A single peripheral blood draw of about 116 mL on average was collected from each donor into heparinised tubes. Using a panel that included CD45RO, CCR7, CD25, CD127, CD95 and CD27, naive, central memory, regulatory and stem cell-like memory CD4+ T cells were sorted on a BD FACSAria II. Purity was above 95% for every sorted population. PBMCs were isolated immediately by Lymphoprep density gradient centrifugation and stained directly without culture. To minimize batch effects, samples were stained and sorted in pairs, one healthy donor with one patient per experiment.

Sequencing was carried out using naive CD4+ T cells from blood. The cell subset or site label, as the study defines it: true naive CD4+ T cells. This sequence originates from a young man in good health. The sequence joins TRBV7-9 to TRBJ2-5; the D gene cannot be resolved reliably. The bases are TGTGCCAGCAGCTTGGTCGACTCCATAATGTACTTC. Translated, it gives CASSLVDSIMYF.